This TCR beta chain was obtained from a study of shared clonotypes between healthy human individuals. Study-wide background: Three plates were used per donor for CD4 naive, three for CD4 memory, two for CD8 naive and one for CD8 memory. Broader study findings: Sampling was confined to blood; repertoires within tissues likely differ.

The CDR3 has 13 residues. Germline V gene sequence: CDR1 MNHNY, CDR2 SVGAGI (reference sequence). Trimming left V 8 bases short and J 4 bases short, with 12 bases between. Selected positively for CCR7 and CD45RO-negative, naive CD8 cells excluded terminally differentiated effector memory CD45RA+ cells. Concerning this clone: Its specificity is not known.

At deep level, the assay was performed. Sequencing was performed with immunoSEQ multiplex PCR; in TCRdb, only in-frame clones are kept and a portion is missing. The table shows over 2,000,000 clones, with roughly 95% occurring only once. This sequence was found in a man younger than 35 in good health. Some clones in this sample may be carry-over from other donors' samples. The genes are TRBV6-6 and TRBJ1-5; D remains ambiguous. Sequencing was done on a sample of naive CD8+ T cells from PBMCs. CDR3 bases: TGTGCCAGCCGTCCTCTCCCAAATCAGCCCCAGCATTTT. This sequence encodes CASRPLPNQPQHF.